The source of this T cell receptor (beta chain) is a study of PD-L1 blockade in urothelial cancer. Looking at the study overall: T cell content in blood samples showed a median of 141,255.

Only in-frame clones appear in the TCRdb table, and some are missing; sequencing was by immunoSEQ multiplex PCR. The sample has roughly 51,000 clones, roughly 86% seen once. Time point meaning: pretreatment peripheral blood. The length of the CDR3 is 15 residues. V lost 0 bases, J lost 3 bases, and 11 bases lay in between. CDR1 LNHNV and CDR2 YYDKDF come from the germline V gene (reference sequence). This chain uses TRBV15 with TRBJ1-2; no firm D call. The clonotype comes from a man aged 55 to 70 with urothelial cancer. Sequenced here: PBMCs, sampled around atezolizumab (anti-PD-L1) treatment. CDR3 amino acids: CATSRDAGQYYGYTF. The CDR3 DNA sequence: TGTGCCACCAGCAGAGATGCTGGGCAGTACTATGGCTACACCTTC. Full variable domain (outside the CDR3, taken from reference TRBV15 and TRBJ1-2): DAMVIQNPRYQVTQFGKPVTLSCSQTLNHNVMYWYQQKSSQAPKLLFHYYDKDFNNEADTPDNFQSRRPNTSFCFLDIRSPGLGDTAMYLCATSRDAGQYYGYTFGSGTRLTVV.